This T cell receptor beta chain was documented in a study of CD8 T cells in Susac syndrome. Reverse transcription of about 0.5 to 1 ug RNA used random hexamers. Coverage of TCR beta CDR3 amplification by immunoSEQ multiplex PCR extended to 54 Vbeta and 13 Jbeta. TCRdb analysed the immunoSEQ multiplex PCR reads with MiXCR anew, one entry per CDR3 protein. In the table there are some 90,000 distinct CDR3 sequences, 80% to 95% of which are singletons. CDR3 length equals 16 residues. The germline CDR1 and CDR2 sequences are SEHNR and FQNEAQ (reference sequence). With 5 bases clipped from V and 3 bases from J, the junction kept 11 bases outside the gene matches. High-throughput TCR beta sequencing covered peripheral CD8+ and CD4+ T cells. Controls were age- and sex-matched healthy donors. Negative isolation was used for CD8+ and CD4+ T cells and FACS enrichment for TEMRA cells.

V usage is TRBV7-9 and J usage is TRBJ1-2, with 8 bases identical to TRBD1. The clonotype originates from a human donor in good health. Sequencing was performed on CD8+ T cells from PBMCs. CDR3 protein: CASSRPGTGGDYGYTF. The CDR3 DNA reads TGTGCCAGCAGCCGGCCTGGCACAGGGGGGGACTATGGCTACACCTTC.